Reported below is one TCR beta chain. This record comes from a study of blood T cell repertoires in COVID-19. At the level of the study: Acute and convalescent COVID-19 samples came from the United States, Italy and Spain. The cDNA or gDNA used as material had been derived from T cells, B-cell-depleted T cells, or PBMCs.

As handled by the study authors: The authors estimated nucleated cell counts from reference gene primer amplification. Some clones are missing from TCRdb's copy, which holds only in-frame ones; the method was immunoSEQ multiplex PCR. The DNA was the basis for D and trimming; V, J and clone size are from that table. Of under 150,000 clones listed, 81% were seen once; the top ten hold less than 2%. This CDR3 contains 14 residues. V shed 3 bases, J shed 7 bases, and the junction held 5 bases outside the gene matches. The V gene's germline CDR1 is GTSNPN and CDR2 SVGIG (reference sequence). This TCR came from a man aged 45-65 years with acute or convalescent COVID-19. The sample was peripheral blood. The chain recombines TRBV30 with TRBJ1-6; 8 bases map to TRBD1. This CDR3 reads CAWSWDRRNSPLHF. In DNA, the CDR3 is TGTGCCTGGAGCTGGGACAGGAGGAATTCACCCCTCCACTTT.